What follows are 12 T cell receptor beta chains derived from one specimen sequenced in a study of blood T cell repertoires in COVID-19. Using immunoSEQ multiplex PCR, the repertoire was profiled, and TCRdb retains in-frame clones only, with some absent. This table holds around 38,000 clones, 87% found once. The sequenced sample consisted of peripheral blood. Receptor source: a man aged 55 to 70 with COVID-19, enrolled during active disease.

The chain uses TRBV28 and TRBJ2-7; 7 nucleotides agree with TRBD1. Germline CDR1 MDHEN, CDR2 SYDVKM. The CDR3 extends over 16 amino acids. Unmatched junction bases numbered 8, after V lost 1 base and J lost 2 bases. The CDR3 DNA follows: TGTGCCAGCAGTTTATACCGGACAGGCCGCACCTACGAGCAGTACTTC. It is translated as CASSLYRTGRTYEQYF.

Written as DNA, the CDR3 is TGTGCCAGCAGCCCCAAACTAGCGGGAGCAGATACGCAGTATTTT. Its translation: CASSPKLAGADTQYF. The chain links TRBV11-3 to TRBJ2-3, with TRBD2 matching over 11 bases. The CDR3 has 15 amino acids. Germline CDR1 SGHNT, CDR2 YENEEA. V dropped 5 bases and J dropped 4; count of bases not matched to a gene: 5.

The genes are TRBV25-1 and TRBJ1-4; D perhaps matches TRBD1 (5 bases). This CDR3 contains 14 residues. Germline assignment: CDR1 MGHDK and CDR2 SYGVNS. Trimming stripped 8 bases from V and 8 bases from J, with 18 bases between. The CDR3 sequence is CASGNRDGLEKLFF. The CDR3 coding sequence is TGTGCCAGCGGCAACCGGGACGGACTAGAAAAACTGTTTTTT.

The chain uses TRBV29-1 and TRBJ1-1, with TRBD1 as a possible D gene (5 bases). The CDR3 length is 12 residues. The ends were cut back, 7 bases at V and 4 bases at J, with 13 bases in the middle. In germline, CDR1 is SQVTM, CDR2 ANQGSEA. For the CDR3, the DNA is TGCAGCGGAAGGGACTTGAGCACTGAAGCTTTCTTT. It translates to CSGRDLSTEAFF.

The genes are TRBV5-1 and TRBJ1-1, with a possible D match to TRBD1 (5 bases). CDR3 size: 17 residues. V was trimmed by 0 bases and J by 4 bases, leaving 19 bases between them. Germline values: CDR1 SGHRS, CDR2 YFSETQ. CDR3 loop: CASSLGPQGGSGTEAFF. The CDR3 DNA follows: TGCGCCAGCAGCTTGGGGCCCCAGGGAGGTAGCGGCACTGAAGCTTTCTTT. Together with reference TRBV5-1 and TRBJ1-1, the CDR3 gives the full variable domain: KAGVTQTPRYLIKTRGQQVTLSCSPISGHRSVSWYQQTPGQGLQFLFEYFSETQRNKGNFPGRFSGRQFSNSRSEMNVSTLELGDSALYLCASSLGPQGGSGTEAFFGQGTRLTVV.

This clone was seen just once. The J gene is TRBJ2-7, the V gene TRBV4-3; TRBD1 matches at 7 bases. In germline, CDR1 is LGHNA, CDR2 YSLEER. The CDR3 length is 15 residues. The V and J ends lost 0 bases and 3 bases, in that order; junction bases with no gene match: 5. CDR3 residues: CASSQEPGQSYEQYF. In DNA, the CDR3 is TGCGCCAGCAGCCAAGAGCCGGGACAGAGCTACGAGCAGTACTTC.

This chain links TRBV6-4 with TRBJ1-2, with 10 bases fitting TRBD1. The CDR3 is 14 residues long. The germline V gene has CDR1 MRHNA and CDR2 SNTAGT. Trimming cost V 10 bases and J 7 bases; bases outside gene matches: 12. CDR3 amino acids: CATHPGQGTSGYTF. The CDR3, as DNA: TGTGCCACCCACCCGGGACAGGGGACCTCTGGCTACACCTTC.

The chain combines TRBV29-1 with TRBJ2-1; D might be TRBD1 (6 bases). V was cut by 6 bases and J by 10 bases, with 22 bases left in between. CDR3 length: 14 residues. Per germline, CDR1 SQVTM and CDR2 ANQGSEA. The CDR3 loop reads CSVLPPGPRGEQFF. CDR3 bases: TGCAGCGTCCTCCCGCCGGGCCCAAGGGGGGAGCAGTTCTTC.

This clone was counted a few times. The chain combines TRBV4-2 with TRBJ2-6; no clear D gene. The CDR3 totals 18 residues. CDR1 is LGHNA and CDR2 is YNFKEQ in the germline V gene. Trimming removed 0 bases from V and 0 bases from J, with 12 bases in between. The CDR3 reads CASSQENTVNSGANVLTF. For the CDR3, the DNA is TGTGCCAGCAGCCAAGAAAATACAGTGAACTCTGGGGCCAACGTCCTGACTTTC.

This chain uses TRBV3-1 (or the pseudogene TRBV3-2) with TRBJ1-3; the D gene is possibly TRBD1 (6 bases). This CDR3 is 13 amino acids long. Germline loops: CDR1 LGHDT, CDR2 YNNKEL (reference sequence). Between the trimmed V and J ends, which lost 8 bases and 3 bases, there was a span of 11 bases. CDR3 coding DNA: TGTGCCAGCGGCACAGGGAGTGGAAACACCATATATTTT. This encodes CASGTGSGNTIYF.

This clone was seen more than once but under ten times. The identical CDR3 is also encoded by other nucleotide sequences in the sample. The chain is built from TRBV20-1 and TRBJ2-7; D is perhaps TRBD2 (5 bases). Per the germline V gene, CDR1 is DFQATT and CDR2 is SNEGSKA (reference sequence). V was clipped by 4 bases and J by 5 bases, with 9 bases between them. The CDR3 spans 11 residues. CDR3 sequence: CSATSGHEQYF. The CDR3 DNA is TGCAGTGCTACCAGCGGTCACGAGCAGTACTTC.

The chain employs TRBV7-2 and TRBJ2-3; TRBD1 agrees at 7 bases. Germline V lookup: CDR1 SGHTA, CDR2 FQGNSA. The J segment lost 3 bases and the V segment lost 5 bases, leaving 5 bases of the junction unmatched. The CDR3 totals 14 residues. The CDR3 sequence is CASSQRGLTDTQYF. The DNA of the CDR3 is TGTGCCAGCAGCCAAAGGGGGCTGACAGATACGCAGTATTTT.